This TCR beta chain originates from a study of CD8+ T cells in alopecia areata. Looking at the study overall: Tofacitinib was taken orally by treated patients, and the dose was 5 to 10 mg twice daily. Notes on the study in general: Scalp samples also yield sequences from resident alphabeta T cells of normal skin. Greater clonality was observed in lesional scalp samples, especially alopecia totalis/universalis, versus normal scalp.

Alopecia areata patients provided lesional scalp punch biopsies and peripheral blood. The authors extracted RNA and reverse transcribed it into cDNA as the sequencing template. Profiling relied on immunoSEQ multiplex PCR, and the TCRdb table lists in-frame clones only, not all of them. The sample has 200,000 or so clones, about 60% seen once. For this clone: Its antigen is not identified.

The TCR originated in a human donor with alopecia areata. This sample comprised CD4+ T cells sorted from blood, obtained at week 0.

CDR3 DNA sequence: TGTGCCAGCAGCTTAGGGACCCTTAGCACAGATACGCAGTATTTT. Encoded protein: CASSLGTLSTDTQYF. V and J are TRBV5-4 and TRBJ2-3, with D perhaps matching TRBD1 or TRBD2 (5 bases each). The ends were cut back, 2 bases at V and 0 bases at J, with 10 bases in the middle. The CDR3 has 15 residues. Germline CDR1 is SGHNT and CDR2 is YYREEE (reference sequence).